This TCR beta chain was recorded in a study of cytomegalovirus exposure and HLA in healthy donors. At the level of the study: Within an early data release were about 85 million unique TCRs drawn from HLA-typed donors. General observations from the study: A missense variant in DCLRE1C was later tied to TCR beta V- and J-gene trimming.

The V gene end was trimmed by 1 base and the J gene end by 9 bases; junction bases not matched to a gene: 2. The CDR3 is made up of 13 amino acids. From germline, CDR1 is SGHTA and CDR2 FQGNSA. In the PCR, 60 Vbeta and 13 Jbeta primers were used. Assay used: immunoSEQ multiplex PCR; TCRdb lists only in-frame clones, some missing. The repertoire holds 150,000 to 180,000 clones, with roughly 70% as singletons. Comment on this clone: Its target is not known.

Sequenced input: PBMCs. V gene TRBV7-2 combines with J gene TRBJ2-4; 8 nucleotides agree with TRBD1. The sequence derives from a man aged 25-45 years in good health and CMV-seronegative. Here the CDR3 reads CASSLVQGGIQYF. DNA of the CDR3: TGTGCCAGCAGCTTAGTACAGGGGGGCATTCAGTACTTC.